This T cell receptor beta chain was retrieved from a study of T cell responses to AZD1222 COVID-19 vaccine. The ends were cut back, 5 bases at V and 3 bases at J, with 14 bases in the middle. Germline values: CDR1 SGHTA, CDR2 FQGNSA. This CDR3 contains 15 residues. Here immunoSEQ multiplex PCR was the method, and the copy in TCRdb shows in-frame clones only, minus some. Altogether about 150,000 clones are present, about nine tenths being singletons, with the ten largest covering approximately 1.8%. General study results and limits: Possibly, clonal diversity was underestimated; donors were largely white British and included more females.

On this clone: The antigen remains undetermined.

This TCR was sampled from an adult in good health. Sequencing used peripheral blood, obtained on day 0 of AZD1222 vaccination. The gene calls are TRBV7-2 and TRBJ1-3, with D possibly TRBD1 on 5 matching bases. The CDR3 nucleotides are TGTGCCAGCAGCCGGACACTCGGCGGTGGAAACACCATATATTTT. Amino acid sequence: CASSRTLGGGNTIYF.